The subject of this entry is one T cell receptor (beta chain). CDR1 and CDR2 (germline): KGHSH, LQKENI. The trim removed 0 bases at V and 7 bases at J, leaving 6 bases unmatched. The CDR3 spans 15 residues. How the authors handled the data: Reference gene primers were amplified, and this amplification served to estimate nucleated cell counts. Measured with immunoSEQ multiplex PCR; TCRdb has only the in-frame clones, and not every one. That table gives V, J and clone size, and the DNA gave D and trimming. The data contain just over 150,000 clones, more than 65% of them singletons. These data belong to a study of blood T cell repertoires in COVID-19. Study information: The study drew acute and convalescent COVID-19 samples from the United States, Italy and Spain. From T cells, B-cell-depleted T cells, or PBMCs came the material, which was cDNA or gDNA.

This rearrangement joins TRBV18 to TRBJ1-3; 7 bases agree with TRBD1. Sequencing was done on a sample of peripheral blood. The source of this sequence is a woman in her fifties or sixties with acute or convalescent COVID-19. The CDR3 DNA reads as TGTGCCAGCTCACCACCGTCACAGGGGCATAACACCATATATTTT. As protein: CASSPPSQGHNTIYF.